The present T cell receptor beta chain was sequenced within a study of T cell repertoires in cytomegalovirus infection. To note about this clonotype: Antigen unknown.

Via MiXCR, TCRdb re-called the reads, giving one row per CDR3 protein. The profile shows some 310,000 distinct CDR3 sequences, 20% to 25% of them singletons. The material was cultured PBMCs, obtained from culture after CMV antigen stimulation. The clonotype was recovered from a human donor in good health (CMV status not recorded). Some clones in this sample may be carry-over from other donors' samples.

The CDR3 DNA reads as TGTGCCAGCAGCTTAGGGAGGGGGGACCGCAATCAGCCCCAGCATTTT. This gives the protein CASSLGRGDRNQPQHF. The rearrangement links TRBV11-2 to TRBJ1-5, with D tentatively TRBD1 (6 bases). V shed 1 base and J shed 2 bases, with 12 bases lying between them. Germline values: CDR1 SGHAT, CDR2 FQNNGV. The CDR3 sequence is 16 residues long.